This T cell receptor (beta chain) was captured in a study of CD8 T cells in Susac syndrome. The RNA input was roughly 0.45 to 1 ug, and it was reverse transcribed with random hexamers. Via MiXCR, TCRdb re-called the immunoSEQ multiplex PCR reads, giving one row per CDR3 protein. The data hold fewer than 250,000 distinct CDR3 sequences, with around 93% observed a single time. Germline trimming cut 2 bases from V and 1 base from J; bases unmatched to any gene: 0. Germline CDR1 MNHEY, CDR2 SVGAGI. The CDR3 has 14 residues. This chain joins TRBV6-5 and TRBJ2-3, with 7 bases identical to TRBD1. The clonotype originates from a human donor in good health. Sample: CD4+ T cells from PBMCs. The CDR3 nucleotides are TGTGCCAGCAGTTACAGGGGGCGCACAGATACGCAGTATTTT. This encodes CASSYRGRTDTQYF.